This entry describes one TCR beta chain. Its cognate antigen is unknown. This sample is part of a study of blood T cells in healthy people across ages. For the study at large: Capturing about one barcoded beta molecule per two T cells was achieved by template switching.

V was shortened by 7 bases and J by 0 bases, with 6 bases between the two germline ends. This CDR3 has 12 amino acids. CDR1 is SEHNR, CDR2 FQNEAQ, per germline (reference sequence). Alongside a J-beta primer mix, a sample-barcoded 5' primer served in a second PCR lasting 7 to 11 cycles. MiXCR, applied by TCRdb to the 5' RACE reads, yields one record per CDR3 protein. The table records about 1.1 million distinct CDR3 sequences, roughly two fifths of them present only once. Study findings and constraints: It was not possible, with unsorted PBMCs, to conclusively compare naive and antigen-experienced cells.

The TCR sequence derives from a young man in good health. Sequenced material: blood. The chain links TRBV7-9 to TRBJ1-1; D remains ambiguous. CDR3 bases: TGTGCCAGCACGGGCATGAACACTGAAGCTTTCTTT. Translation: CASTGMNTEAFF. Supplemented by reference TRBV7-9 and TRBJ1-1, the full variable domain reads DTGVSQNPRHKITKRGQNVTFRCDPISEHNRLYWYRQTLGQGPEFLTYFQNEAQLEKSRLLSDRFSAERPKGSFSTLEIQRTEQGDSAMYLCASTGMNTEAFFGQGTRLTVV.